The T cell receptor (beta chain) under discussion was sequenced for a study of blood T cells in healthy people across ages. They isolated at least 7 million PBMCs from each sample. With each sample, at least 6 micrograms of total RNA were extracted. V lost 5 bases, J lost 7 bases, and 20 bases lay in between. The germline gives CDR1 MNHEY, CDR2 SMNVEV (reference sequence). CDR3 length equals 15 residues. The second PCR ran roughly 6 to 11 cycles with a sample-barcoded 5' primer and J-beta primers. Each cDNA molecule carried a tag from a template-switch adaptor that contained 12 random nucleotides. TCRdb fed the 5' RACE reads into MiXCR, producing one record per CDR3 protein. The table has 1.5 million to 2 million distinct CDR3 sequences, approximately 40% seen once.

The clonotype was recovered from a human donor in good health. Sequenced material: blood. The chain employs TRBV27 and TRBJ1-1; D is ambiguous. The CDR3 region has the DNA TGTGCCAGCAGTCCTCCGGACTCAAGGGTAGGTGAAGCTTTCTTT. This encodes CASSPPDSRVGEAFF.